The sequence of this T cell receptor beta chain was determined in a study of CD8 T cells in Susac syndrome. This clonotype was found once. The study sequenced TCR beta in blood CD8+ and CD4+ T cells. Reverse transcription of about 0.45 to 1 ug RNA used random hexamers. Amplification of TCR beta CDR3 by immunoSEQ multiplex PCR spanned 54 Vbeta and 13 Jbeta. TCRdb ran MiXCR on the immunoSEQ multiplex PCR reads and lists one entry per CDR3 protein. There are more than 65,000 distinct CDR3 sequences in the sample; roughly 94% occur only once, and roughly 0.25% lies in the top ten. The source is a human donor in good health. Sequencing input: CD8+ T cells from PBMCs.

The CDR3 nucleotides read TGTGCCAGCAGCCCGAGGACAGGGGGCATGGGCAATGAGCAGTTCTTC. It encodes CASSPRTGGMGNEQFF. The rearrangement links TRBV5-4 to TRBJ2-1; TRBD1 agrees at 11 bases. With V trimmed by 4 bases and J by 6 bases, 9 bases remained unmatched. The CDR3 is made up of 16 amino acids. Germline CDR1 and CDR2: SGHNT and YYREEE (reference sequence). Using reference TRBV5-4 and TRBJ2-1 for the parts outside the CDR3, the full variable domain is ETGVTQSPTHLIKTRGQQVTLRCSSQSGHNTVSWYQQALGQGPQFIFQYYREEENGRGNFPPRFSGLQFPNYSSELNVNALELDDSALYLCASSPRTGGMGNEQFFGPGTRLTVL.